This record covers a single TCR beta chain. Its antigen is currently not known. Base quality data are lacking; no much larger clone is found one base away. The donors were healthy, HIV-negative adults with no recently reported acute infections or vaccinations. Every donor was a Caucasian adult living in Nashville, Tennessee, USA. CD4+ T cells were enriched by magnetic negative selection, after which naive cells were positively selected on CD45RA and the negative fraction was taken as the memory subset. After blood collection by leukapheresis, PBMCs were isolated using Ficoll-Histopaque density gradient centrifugation and then cryopreserved in the vapor phase of liquid nitrogen. Analytical flow cytometry was used to check the purity and quantity of every magnetically sorted T cell population. Genomic DNA was isolated from every sorted fraction and measured by UV absorbance on a Nanodrop 2000c. Looking up the germline V gene (reference sequence) yields CDR1 MNHNY and CDR2 SVGAGI. CDR3 length: 15 amino acids, cysteine to phenylalanine. Only the CDR3 DNA is retained, 45 bases long and in frame from the first base. Trimming takes 10 bases from V and 1 base from J, and the germline ends sit 17 bases apart.

The sample belongs to a study of shared clonotypes between healthy human individuals (TCRdb year 2020). A note on the overall study: A couple of women and three men aged 18 to 49 years were included in the cohort. To increase sequencing depth and limit assay-specific biases, TCR repertoire library preparation and sequencing were carried out by different laboratories using diverse techniques. The study deeply sequenced blood TCR repertoires of five healthy adults to estimate repertoire size and the extent of clonotype sharing between individuals. For each donor, CD4 naive and CD4 memory were each given three plates, CD8 naive was given two plates, and CD8 memory was given one plate. Leukapheresis yielded between about 0.8 and 9.5 billion PBMCs per donor. What the work shows at the level of the full study, not this receptor alone: When several donors were compared, the shared fraction of clonotypes was about 5.2% for naive CD4, approximately 3.5% for naive CD8, 2% to 2.5% for memory CD4, and approximately 0.4% for memory CD8. Incomplete sequencing was indicated by rarefaction of sorted-subset datasets, despite the large sequencing depth. Sampling was restricted to blood, and TCR repertoires in tissue are likely to differ from TCR repertoires in blood. Compared with non-shared clonotypes, the clonotypes found in all four sorted-subset donors had higher generation probabilities. Naive subsets generally had larger estimated clonotype richness than memory subsets. Because the study included a small number of donors, the genetic and exposure-history diversity represented was limited. Pairwise subsampling indicated that sequencing depth was expected to affect the degree of clonotype sharing among donors.

TCR CDR3 regions were amplified from genomic DNA by multiplex PCR using the deep immunoSEQ assay. Genomic DNA extracted from each cell subset was distributed evenly over all wells of several immunoSEQ 96-well plates, and each plate served as one replicate. For sorted subsets, around 0.2 ug of genomic DNA, equivalent to 30,000 or so T cell genomes, went into each replicate PCR. The purified libraries were quantified using a Qubit 3.0 fluorometer, sized with a Bioanalyzer 2100, and then quantified again using the KAPA Library Quantification kit. A separate single-read 150-cycle Illumina NextSeq 550 flow cell was used to sequence each immunoSEQ 96-well plate. The authors' analysis ran thus. Because the immunoSEQ output included only junctional sequences and no quality scores, the filtering could not be the same as the filtering used for full-length reads. To assign V/J genes and CDR3, sequences were annotated against IMGT germline references using PyIR, a Python wrapper for IgBLAST v1.9. Reads were filtered out if the reads had weak V/J assignments (E-value above 1e-6), no CDR3, stop codons, out-of-frame junctions, or ambiguous translated residues. V3J clonotypes were defined as sequences sharing the same inferred V gene, J gene, and CDR3 amino acid sequence. To compute the percentage overlap between repertoires, the number of shared unique clonotypes was divided by the size of the smaller repertoire. RTK rarefaction, the Chao1 estimator, and Recon v2.1 estimates of unobserved clonotypes were used to assess repertoire richness. Generation probabilities for all TCRbeta clonotypes obtained by the gDNA method from several donors were computed using OLGA. TCRdb limited this immuneACCESS table to in-frame rearrangements with V and J called. A share of clones is missing; checked studies link under half to unresolved V genes, and the rest is unexplained. For V, J and clone size, that table is used; D and trimming come from the DNA. The sample data list roughly 2.2 million clones, and 80% to 95% of these were observed just once. Clones ranked in the top ten supply approximately 0.39% of the sample.

Sequencing was carried out using naive CD4+ T cells from PBMCs. The cell subset or site label of this sample denotes: CD45RA+ positively selected. The chain joins TRBV6-6 to TRBJ2-1, and possibly TRBD2, on 5 matching bases. This clonotype was obtained from a man aged 18 to 29 in good health. Some clones in this sample may be carry-over from other donors' samples. The DNA sequence is TGTGCCACCACCCCCTTAGGGAGTTCCTACAATGAGCAGTTCTTC. It translates as CATTPLGSSYNEQFF.